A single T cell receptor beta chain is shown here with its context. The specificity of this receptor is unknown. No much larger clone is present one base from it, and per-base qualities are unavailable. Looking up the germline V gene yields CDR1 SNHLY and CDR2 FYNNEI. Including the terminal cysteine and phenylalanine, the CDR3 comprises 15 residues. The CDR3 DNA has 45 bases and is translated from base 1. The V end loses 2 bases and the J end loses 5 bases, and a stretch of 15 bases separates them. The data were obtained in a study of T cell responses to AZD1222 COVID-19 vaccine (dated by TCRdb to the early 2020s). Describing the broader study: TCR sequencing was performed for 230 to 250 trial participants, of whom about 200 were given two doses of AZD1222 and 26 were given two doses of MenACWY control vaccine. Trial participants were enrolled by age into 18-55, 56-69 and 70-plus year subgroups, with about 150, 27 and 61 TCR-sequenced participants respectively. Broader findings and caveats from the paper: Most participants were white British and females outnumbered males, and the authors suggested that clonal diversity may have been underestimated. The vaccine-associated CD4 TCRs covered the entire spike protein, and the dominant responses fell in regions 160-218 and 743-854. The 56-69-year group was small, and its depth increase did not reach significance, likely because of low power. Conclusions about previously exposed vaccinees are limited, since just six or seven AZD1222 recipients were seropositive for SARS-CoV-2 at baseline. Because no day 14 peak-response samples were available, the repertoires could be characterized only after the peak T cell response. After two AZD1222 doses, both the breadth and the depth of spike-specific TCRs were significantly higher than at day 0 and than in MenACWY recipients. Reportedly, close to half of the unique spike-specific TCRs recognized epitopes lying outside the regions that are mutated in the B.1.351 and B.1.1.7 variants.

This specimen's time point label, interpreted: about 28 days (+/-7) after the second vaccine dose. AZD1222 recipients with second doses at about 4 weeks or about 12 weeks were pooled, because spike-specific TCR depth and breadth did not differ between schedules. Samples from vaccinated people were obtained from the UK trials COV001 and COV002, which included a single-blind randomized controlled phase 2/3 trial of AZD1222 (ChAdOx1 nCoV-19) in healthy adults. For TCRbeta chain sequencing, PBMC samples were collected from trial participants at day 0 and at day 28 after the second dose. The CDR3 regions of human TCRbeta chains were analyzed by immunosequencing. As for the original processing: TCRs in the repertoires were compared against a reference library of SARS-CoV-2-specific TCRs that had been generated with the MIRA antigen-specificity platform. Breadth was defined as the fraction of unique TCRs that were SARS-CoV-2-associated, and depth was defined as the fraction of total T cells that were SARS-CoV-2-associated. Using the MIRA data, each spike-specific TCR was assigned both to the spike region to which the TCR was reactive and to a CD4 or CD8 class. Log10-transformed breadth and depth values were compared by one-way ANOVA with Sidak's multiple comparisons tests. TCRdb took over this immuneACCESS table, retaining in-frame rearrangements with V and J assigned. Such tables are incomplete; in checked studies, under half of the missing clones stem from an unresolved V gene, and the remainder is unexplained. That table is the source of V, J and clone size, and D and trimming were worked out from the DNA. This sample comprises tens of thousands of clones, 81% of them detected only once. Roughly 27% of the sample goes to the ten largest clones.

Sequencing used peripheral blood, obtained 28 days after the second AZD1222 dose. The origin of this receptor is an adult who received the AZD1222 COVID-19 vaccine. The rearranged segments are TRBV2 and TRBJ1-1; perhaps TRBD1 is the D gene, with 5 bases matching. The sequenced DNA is TGTGCCAGCAGTGAAAGGATGCAGGGTGGGACTGAAGCTTTCTTT. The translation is CASSERMQGGTEAFF.